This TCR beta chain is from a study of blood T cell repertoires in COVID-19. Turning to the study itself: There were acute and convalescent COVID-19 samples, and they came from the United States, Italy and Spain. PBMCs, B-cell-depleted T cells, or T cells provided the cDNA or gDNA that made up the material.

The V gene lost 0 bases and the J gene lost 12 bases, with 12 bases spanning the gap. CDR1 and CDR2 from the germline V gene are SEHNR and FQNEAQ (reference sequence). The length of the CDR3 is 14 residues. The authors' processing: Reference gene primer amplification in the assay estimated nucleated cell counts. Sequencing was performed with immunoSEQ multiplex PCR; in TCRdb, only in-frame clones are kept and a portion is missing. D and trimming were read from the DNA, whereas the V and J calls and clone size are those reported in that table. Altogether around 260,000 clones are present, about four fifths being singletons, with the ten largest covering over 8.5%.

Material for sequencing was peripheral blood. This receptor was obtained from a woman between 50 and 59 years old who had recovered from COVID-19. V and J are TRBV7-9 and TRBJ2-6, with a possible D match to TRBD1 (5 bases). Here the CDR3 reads CASSLAGQGGVLTF. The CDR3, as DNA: TGTGCCAGCAGCTTAGCGGGGCAGGGCGGCGTCCTGACTTTC.